Below are 18 T cell receptor beta chains sequenced from a single sample in a study of vaccination effects on CD4 cells after COVID-19 (dated by TCRdb to 2022 to 2024). Receptor libraries were prepared by the immunoSEQ multiplex PCR assay. The immuneACCESS repertoire file appears here via TCRdb, limited to in-frame rearrangements. These files lack a portion of the clones; in checked studies, under half of the deficit traces to unresolved V genes, and the cause of the others is not known. Here the sample has tens of thousands of clones; more than 70% occur a single time. Of the sample, roughly 1.2% is held by the ten largest clones. In the ViraFEST assay, PBMC were stimulated with viral peptide pools, and antigen-specific CD4+ T cell clonotypes were then identified by expansion using TCR sequencing. After about 9 days of culture, CD4+ T cells were isolated with the EasySep CD4+ T cell isolation kit. Two doses of either the BNT162b2 or the mRNA-1273 mRNA SARS-CoV-2 vaccine were administered to participants.

No antigen has been assigned to these receptors. The sequencing used CD4+ T cells from PBMCs cultured with HCoV-229E spike peptides, collected after COVID-19 vaccination. Per the publication, the cell subset or site label means: HCoV-229E spike overlapping peptide pool stimulation. These receptors were obtained from a human donor who received a COVID-19 vaccine.

The rearrangement links TRBV4-3 to TRBJ2-1; tentative D call: TRBD2 (6 bases). The CDR3 sequence is 14 residues long. In germline, CDR1 is LGHNA, CDR2 YSLEER. Trimming pared 3 bases from V and 3 bases from J, leaving 9 bases between. The CDR3 DNA is TGCGCCAGCAGCCAGTTTAGCGGCTACAATGAGCAGTTCTTC. It yields the protein CASSQFSGYNEQFF.

V and J are TRBV7-3 and TRBJ1-1, with D possibly TRBD1 on 5 matching bases. CDR3 length: 13 amino acids. CDR1 SGHTA and CDR2 FQGTGA come from the germline V gene. Trimming stripped 4 bases from V and 4 bases from J, with 10 bases between. The chain's CDR3 is CASSSRVTTEAFF. CDR3 DNA: TGTGCCAGCAGCTCCAGGGTAACCACTGAAGCTTTCTTT.

This clone was recorded once. The V call is TRBV5-6, the J call TRBJ1-1; 11 positions agree with TRBD1. From germline, CDR1 is SGHDT and CDR2 YYEEEE. Trimming took 4 bases from V and 8 from J; bases not matched to a gene: 7. The CDR3 extends over 14 amino acids. The CDR3 loop is CASSLAGTGGEAFF. The CDR3 coding sequence is TGTGCCAGCAGCCTAGCCGGGACAGGGGGGGAAGCTTTCTTT. The full variable domain, with the rest looked up from reference TRBV5-6 and TRBJ1-1, is DAGVTQSPTHLIKTRGQQVTLRCSPKSGHDTVSWYQQALGQGPQFIFQYYEEEERQRGNFPDRFSGHQFPNYSSELNVNALLLGDSALYLCASSLAGTGGEAFFGQGTRLTVV.

The chain is built from TRBV7-2 and TRBJ2-2, with D tentatively TRBD2 (7 bases). This CDR3 has 15 residues. V was pared by 3 bases and J by 5 bases, with 13 bases between. Germline V gene sequence: CDR1 SGHTA, CDR2 FQGNSA. CDR3 nucleotide sequence: TGTGCCAGCAGCTTTGGTGGGGGGGCTACCGGGGAGCTGTTTTTT. Translation: CASSFGGGATGELFF.

The chain couples TRBV27 to TRBJ1-5, with TRBD1 matching over 9 bases. There are 14 residues in the CDR3. Trimming removed 5 bases from V and 15 bases from J; junction bases left unmatched: 14. Germline lookup yields CDR1 MNHEY and CDR2 SMNVEV (reference sequence). The CDR3 DNA reads TGTGCCAGCAGTATAACTTCCGGGACAGGGAGGCTGCATTTT. Translating gives CASSITSGTGRLHF.

This rearrangement joins TRBV25-1 to TRBJ2-3; 12 bases agree with TRBD2. After removal of 5 bases from V and 4 bases from J, the junction contained 7 bases not matched to a gene. The germline V gene has CDR1 MGHDK and CDR2 SYGVNS. The CDR3 covers 16 residues. The CDR3 region is CASSSSTSGGADTQYF. In DNA, the CDR3 is TGTGCCAGCAGTTCCTCGACTAGCGGGGGAGCAGATACGCAGTATTTT.

The chain combines TRBV4-1 with TRBJ1-1, with D possibly TRBD1 on 6 matching bases. V was pared by 2 bases and J by 1 base, with 20 bases between. The germline V gene encodes CDR1 MGHRA and CDR2 YSYEKL. The CDR3 loop spans 18 amino acids. For the CDR3, the DNA is TGCGCCAGCAGCCAACGGGGGACACTAACTAATTCGAACACTGAAGCTTTCTTT. Translated: CASSQRGTLTNSNTEAFF.

The chain combines TRBV9 with TRBJ2-2, with 8 bases matching TRBD1. With V trimmed by 6 bases and J by 5 bases, 6 bases remained unmatched. There are 14 residues in the CDR3. Germline V gene data show CDR1 as SGDLS and CDR2 as YYNGEE. The CDR3 DNA reads as TGTGCCAGCACCTACAGGGGGAGTACCGGGGAGCTGTTTTTT. Protein sequence: CASTYRGSTGELFF.

J is TRBJ1-2 and V is TRBV6-5; no firm D call. The CDR3 has 15 amino acids. Trimming stripped 6 bases from V and 2 bases from J, with 16 bases between. The germline gives CDR1 MNHEY, CDR2 SVGAGI. The CDR3 bases are TGTGCCAGCAGCTCAAGTGGCTCCTACAACTATGGCTACACCTTC. Amino acids: CASSSSGSYNYGYTF.

The chain combines TRBV6-5 with TRBJ1-1; D uncertain. Germline CDR1 reads MNHEY; CDR2 reads SVGAGI. Trimming removed 10 bases at V and 4 bases at J, with 16 bases between. The CDR3 covers 13 residues. In DNA, the CDR3 is TGTGCCACCACACCGGGCTACGGCACTGAAGCTTTCTTT. Its translation is CATTPGYGTEAFF.

This clone was counted once. The chain links TRBV19 to TRBJ1-1; D is unresolved. Germline CDR1 reads LNHDA; CDR2 reads SQIVND (reference sequence). V shed 4 bases and J shed 0 bases, with 12 bases lying between them. This CDR3 is 15 amino acids long. The CDR3 DNA reads TGTGCCAGTAGTACGTGGAGGAGTCTGAACACTGAAGCTTTCTTT. Translation gives CASSTWRSLNTEAFF. Full variable domain (rest looked up from reference TRBV19 and TRBJ1-1): DGGITQSPKYLFRKEGQNVTLSCEQNLNHDAMYWYRQDPGQGLRLIYYSQIVNDFQKGDIAEGYSVSREKKESFPLTVTSAQKNPTAFYLCASSTWRSLNTEAFFGQGTRLTVV.

V and J are TRBV3-1 (or the pseudogene TRBV3-2) and TRBJ2-5; TRBD1 might be the D (6 bases). CDR3 size: 15 residues. Trimming stripped 1 base from V and 4 bases from J, with 13 bases between. Germline lookup yields CDR1 LGHDT and CDR2 YNNKEL (reference sequence). The CDR3 sequence is CASSQAHRAGETQYF. CDR3 coding DNA: TGTGCCAGCAGCCAAGCACACAGGGCGGGAGAGACCCAGTACTTC.

The chain links TRBV12-3 or TRBV12-4 to TRBJ1-5; D gene unclear. CDR3 length: 12 residues. The germline V and J ends were trimmed by 3 bases and 0 bases, with 0 bases remaining between them. The CDR3 loop reads CASSFSNQPQHF. Written as DNA, the CDR3 is TGTGCCAGCAGTTTTAGCAATCAGCCCCAGCATTTT.

This CDR3 is CASSPSATVGDTQYF. CDR3 in DNA: TGTGCCAGCTCACCAAGTGCGACAGTAGGTGATACGCAGTATTTT. The rearrangement joins TRBV18 to TRBJ2-3; D possibly corresponds to TRBD1 (5 bases). The CDR3 runs to 15 residues. Germline lookup yields CDR1 KGHSH and CDR2 LQKENI. Trimming cost V 2 bases and J 6 bases, with 15 bases left between them.

The chain employs TRBV24-1 and TRBJ2-5; no reliable D call. CDR1 is KGHDR and CDR2 is SFDVKD in the germline V gene. CDR3 size: 16 residues. The V end lost 7 bases, the J end lost 2 bases, and 19 bases lay between the germline ends. The CDR3 DNA follows: TGTGCCACCAGCTTGAACTCAGGCACCCTTCAAGAGACCCAGTACTTC. It is translated as CATSLNSGTLQETQYF.

The chain is built from TRBV6-2 or TRBV6-3 and TRBJ2-7; 9 bases are a match to TRBD1. CDR3 length equals 12 residues. The germline gives CDR1 MNHEY, CDR2 SVGEGT. The CDR3 loop reads CASSPRPGQGFV. Here the CDR3 DNA reads TGTGCCAGCAGCCCACGCCCGGGACAGGGCTTCGTC.

The gene calls are TRBV27 and TRBJ1-5, with 9 nucleotides matching TRBD1. The CDR3 spans 19 residues. The trim removed 5 bases at V and 0 bases at J, leaving 14 bases unmatched. The V gene's germline CDR1 is MNHEY and CDR2 SMNVEV (reference sequence). The CDR3 protein is CASSRSLGQGIYSNQPQHF. CDR3 coding DNA: TGTGCCAGCAGTCGATCACTAGGACAGGGGATATATAGCAATCAGCCCCAGCATTTT.

This clone turned up a few times. This CDR3 reads CASRGTAANSPLHF. CDR3 DNA sequence: TGTGCCAGCAGGGGGACAGCAGCCAATTCACCCCTCCACTTT. The rearrangement links TRBV2 to TRBJ1-6; 7 bases are shared with TRBD1. The CDR3 length is 14 residues. After removal of 6 bases from V and 7 bases from J, the junction contained 6 bases not matched to a gene. The germline V gene encodes CDR1 SNHLY and CDR2 FYNNEI. The full variable domain, with the rest looked up from reference TRBV2 and TRBJ1-6, is EPEVTQTPSHQVTQMGQEVILRCVPISNHLYFYWYRQILGQKVEFLVSFYNNEISEKSEIFDDQFSVERPDGSNFTLKIRSTKLEDSAMYFCASRGTAANSPLHFGNGTRLTVT.